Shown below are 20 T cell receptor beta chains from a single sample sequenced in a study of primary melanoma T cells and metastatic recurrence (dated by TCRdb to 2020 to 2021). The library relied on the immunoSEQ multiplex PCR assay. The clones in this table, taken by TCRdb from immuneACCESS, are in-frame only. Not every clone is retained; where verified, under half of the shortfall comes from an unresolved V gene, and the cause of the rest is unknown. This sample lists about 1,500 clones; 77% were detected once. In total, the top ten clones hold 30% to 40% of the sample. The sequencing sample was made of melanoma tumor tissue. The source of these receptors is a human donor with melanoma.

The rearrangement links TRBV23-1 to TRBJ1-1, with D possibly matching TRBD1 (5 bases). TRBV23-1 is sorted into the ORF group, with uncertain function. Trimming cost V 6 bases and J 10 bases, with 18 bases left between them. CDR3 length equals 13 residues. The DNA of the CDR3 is TGCGCCAGCAGCTCGAGCGGGCAGGGTATAGCTTTCTTT. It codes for CASSSSGQGIAFF.

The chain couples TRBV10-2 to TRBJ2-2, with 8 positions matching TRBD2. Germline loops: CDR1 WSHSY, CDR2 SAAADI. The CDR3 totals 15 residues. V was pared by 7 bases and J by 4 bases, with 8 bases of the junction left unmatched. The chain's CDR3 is CASTPGLVGTGELFF. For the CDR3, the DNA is TGCGCCAGCACTCCGGGACTAGTTGGCACCGGGGAGCTGTTTTTT.

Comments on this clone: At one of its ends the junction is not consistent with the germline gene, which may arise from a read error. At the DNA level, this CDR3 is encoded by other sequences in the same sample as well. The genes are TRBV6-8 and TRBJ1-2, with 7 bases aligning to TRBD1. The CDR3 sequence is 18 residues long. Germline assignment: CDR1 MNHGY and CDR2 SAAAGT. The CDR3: CASSWADRAPLRNYGYTF. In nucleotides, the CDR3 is TGTGCCAGCAGTTGGGCTGACAGGGCACCTCTCCGCAACTATGGCTACACTTTC.

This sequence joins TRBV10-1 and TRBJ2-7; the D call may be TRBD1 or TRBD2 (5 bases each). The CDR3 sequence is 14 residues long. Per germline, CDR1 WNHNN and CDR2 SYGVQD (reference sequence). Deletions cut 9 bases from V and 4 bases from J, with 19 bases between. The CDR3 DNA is TGCGCCAGTGAACCGGGGCAGGGAAAATACGAGCAGTACTTC. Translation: CASEPGQGKYEQYF.

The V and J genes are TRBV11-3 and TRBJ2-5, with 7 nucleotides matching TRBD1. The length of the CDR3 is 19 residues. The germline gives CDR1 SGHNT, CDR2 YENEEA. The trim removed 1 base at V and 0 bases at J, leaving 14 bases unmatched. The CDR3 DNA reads TGTGCCAGCAGCTTAGGGCCGGGACAGCTATTTTCGTACCAAGAGACCCAGTACTTC. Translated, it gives CASSLGPGQLFSYQETQYF.

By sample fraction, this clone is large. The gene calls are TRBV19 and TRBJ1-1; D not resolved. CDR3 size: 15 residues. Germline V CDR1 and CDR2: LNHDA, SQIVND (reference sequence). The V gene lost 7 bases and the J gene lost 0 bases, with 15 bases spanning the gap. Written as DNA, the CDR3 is TGTGCCAGTAATCCTGGGGTCTCACTGAACACTGAAGCTTTCTTT. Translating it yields CASNPGVSLNTEAFF.

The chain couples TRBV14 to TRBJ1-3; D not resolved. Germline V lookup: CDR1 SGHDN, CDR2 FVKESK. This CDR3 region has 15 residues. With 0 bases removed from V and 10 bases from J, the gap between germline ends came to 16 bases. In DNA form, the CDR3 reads TGTGCCAGCAGCCAAGATTTGTGGGATAGAAGGACCATATATTTT. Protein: CASSQDLWDRRTIYF.

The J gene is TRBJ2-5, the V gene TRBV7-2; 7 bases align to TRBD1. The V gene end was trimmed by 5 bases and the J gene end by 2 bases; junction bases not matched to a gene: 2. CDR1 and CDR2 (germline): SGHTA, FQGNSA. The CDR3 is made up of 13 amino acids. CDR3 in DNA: TGTGCCAGCAGCCAGGGACAGCAAGAGACCCAGTACTTC. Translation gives CASSQGQQETQYF.

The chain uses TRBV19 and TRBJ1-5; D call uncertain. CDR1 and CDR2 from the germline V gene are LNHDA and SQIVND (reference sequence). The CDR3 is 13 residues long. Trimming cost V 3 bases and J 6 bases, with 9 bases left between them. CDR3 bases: TGTGCCAGTAGTATGGCCTTTGTTCAGCCCCAGCATTTT. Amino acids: CASSMAFVQPQHF.

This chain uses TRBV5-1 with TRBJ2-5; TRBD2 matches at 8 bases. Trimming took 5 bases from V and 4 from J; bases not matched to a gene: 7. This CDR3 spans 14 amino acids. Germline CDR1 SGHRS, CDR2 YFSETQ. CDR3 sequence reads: CASSRSGVGETQYF. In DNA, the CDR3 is TGCGCCAGCAGTCGTAGCGGGGTAGGAGAGACCCAGTACTTC.

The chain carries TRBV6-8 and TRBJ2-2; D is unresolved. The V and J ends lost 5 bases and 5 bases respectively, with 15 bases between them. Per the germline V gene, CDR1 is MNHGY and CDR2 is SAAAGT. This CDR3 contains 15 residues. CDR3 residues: CASSGPVRVTGELFF. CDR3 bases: TGTGCCAGCAGTGGGCCCGTTAGGGTGACCGGGGAGCTGTTTTTT.

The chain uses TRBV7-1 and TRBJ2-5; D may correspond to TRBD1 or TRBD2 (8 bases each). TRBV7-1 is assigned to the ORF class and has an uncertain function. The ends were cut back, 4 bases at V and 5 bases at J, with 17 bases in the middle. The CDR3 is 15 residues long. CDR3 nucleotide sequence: TGTGCCAGCAGCTTAGCGGGGACAGGAGGGGAGACCCAGTACTTC. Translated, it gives CASSLAGTGGETQYF.

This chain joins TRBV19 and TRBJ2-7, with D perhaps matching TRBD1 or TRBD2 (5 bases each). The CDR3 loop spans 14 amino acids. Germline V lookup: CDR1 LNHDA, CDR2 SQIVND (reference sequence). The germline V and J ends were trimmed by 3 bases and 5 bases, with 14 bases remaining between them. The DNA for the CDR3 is TGTGCCAGTAGTATCCGGGACCCTGTCGACGAGCAGTACTTC. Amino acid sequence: CASSIRDPVDEQYF.

This CDR3 is CASTWGPGQRNTEAFF. The CDR3 DNA is TGTGCCAGCACCTGGGGGCCGGGACAGAGGAACACTGAAGCTTTCTTT. The chain recombines TRBV6-8 with TRBJ1-1; 7 nucleotides line up with TRBD1. Trimming took 7 bases from V and 1 from J; bases not matched to a gene: 12. The CDR3 is made up of 16 amino acids. CDR1 and CDR2 (germline): MNHGY, SAAAGT.

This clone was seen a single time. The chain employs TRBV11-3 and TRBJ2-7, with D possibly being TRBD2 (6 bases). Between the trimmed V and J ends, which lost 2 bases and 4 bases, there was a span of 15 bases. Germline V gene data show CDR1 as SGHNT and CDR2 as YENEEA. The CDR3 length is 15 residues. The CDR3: CASSLYSGDLYEQYF. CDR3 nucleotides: TGTGCCAGCAGCTTATATTCGGGGGACCTATACGAGCAGTACTTC.

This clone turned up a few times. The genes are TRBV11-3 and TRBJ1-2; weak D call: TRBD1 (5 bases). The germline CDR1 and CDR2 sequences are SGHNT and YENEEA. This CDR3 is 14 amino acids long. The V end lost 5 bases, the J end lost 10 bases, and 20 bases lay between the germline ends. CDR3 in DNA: TGTGCCAGCAGCCCCCTGGGGACCCAGTATCACTACACCTTC. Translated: CASSPLGTQYHYTF.

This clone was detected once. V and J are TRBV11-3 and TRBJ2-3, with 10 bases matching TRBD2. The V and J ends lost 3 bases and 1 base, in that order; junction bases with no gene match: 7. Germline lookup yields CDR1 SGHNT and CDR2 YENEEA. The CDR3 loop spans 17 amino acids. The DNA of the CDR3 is TGTGCCAGCAGCTTGAATAGCGGGGGGTGGGGCACAGATACGCAGTATTTT. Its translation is CASSLNSGGWGTDTQYF. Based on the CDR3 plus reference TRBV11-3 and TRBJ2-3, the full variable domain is EAGVVQSPRYKIIEKKQPVAFWCNPISGHNTLYWYLQNLGQGPELLIRYENEEAVDDSQLPKDRFSAERLKGVDSTLKIQPAELGDSAVYLCASSLNSGGWGTDTQYFGPGTRLTVL.

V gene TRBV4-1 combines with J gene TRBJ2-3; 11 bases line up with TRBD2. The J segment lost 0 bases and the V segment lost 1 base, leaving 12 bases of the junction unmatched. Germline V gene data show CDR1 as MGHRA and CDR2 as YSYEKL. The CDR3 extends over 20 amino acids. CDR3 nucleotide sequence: TGCGCCAGCAGCCAAGCCACTCTAGCGGGGGGCCCCGATAGCACAGATACGCAGTATTTT. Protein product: CASSQATLAGGPDSTDTQYF.

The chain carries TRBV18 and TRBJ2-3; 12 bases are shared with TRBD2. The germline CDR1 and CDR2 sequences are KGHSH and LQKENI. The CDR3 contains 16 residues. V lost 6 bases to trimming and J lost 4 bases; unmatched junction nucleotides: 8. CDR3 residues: CASSVTTSGGPDTQYF. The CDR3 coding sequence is TGTGCCAGCTCGGTTACAACTAGCGGGGGGCCAGATACGCAGTATTTT.

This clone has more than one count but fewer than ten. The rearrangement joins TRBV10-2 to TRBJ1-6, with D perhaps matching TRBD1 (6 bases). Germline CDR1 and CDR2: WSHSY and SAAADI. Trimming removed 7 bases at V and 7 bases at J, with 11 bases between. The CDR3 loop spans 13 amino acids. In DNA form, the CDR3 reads TGCGCCAGCAACCGGGACAAGAATTCACCCCTCCACTTT. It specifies CASNRDKNSPLHF.